The 10 T cell receptor beta chains given below trace back to one sample, sequenced in a study of OX40 agonist ivuxolimab in advanced cancers. Only in-frame clones appear in the TCRdb table, and some are missing; sequencing was by immunoSEQ multiplex PCR. The sample holds 65,000 to 90,000 clones, approximately 85% seen once. Sequenced material: CD4+ or CD8+ T cells sorted from blood, taken in a trial of the OX40 agonist ivuxolimab. These receptors all come from an adult with an advanced solid tumor such as melanoma, head and neck, liver or kidney cancer.

The J gene is TRBJ2-3, the V gene TRBV29-1; the D gene is possibly TRBD1 (5 bases). This CDR3 has 15 amino acids. Deletions cut 4 bases from V and 2 bases from J, with 16 bases between. Germline loops: CDR1 SQVTM, CDR2 ANQGSEA. The CDR3 reads CSVAFIAGITDTQYF. Here the CDR3 DNA reads TGCAGCGTTGCCTTTATCGCAGGGATCACAGATACGCAGTATTTT.

The chain couples TRBV5-4 to TRBJ2-1, with TRBD2 matching 8 bases. V shed 4 bases, J shed 6 bases, and the junction held 9 bases outside the gene matches. This CDR3 contains 15 residues. CDR1 SGHNT and CDR2 YYREEE come from the germline V gene (reference sequence). The CDR3 region is CASSPGGAETNEQFF. CDR3 bases: TGTGCCAGCAGCCCGGGGGGGGCCGAAACCAATGAGCAGTTCTTC.

The chain couples TRBV30 to TRBJ1-1; unclear D gene. The CDR3 has 11 amino acids. Germline assignment: CDR1 GTSNPN and CDR2 SVGIG (reference sequence). The V end lost 2 bases, the J end lost 10 bases, and 11 bases lay between the germline ends. CDR3: CAWSPSAGAFF. The CDR3 DNA reads as TGTGCCTGGAGTCCCTCGGCGGGAGCTTTCTTT.

The J gene is TRBJ1-6, the V gene TRBV30; 9 nucleotides line up with TRBD1. The ends lost 1 base at V and 9 bases at J; junction bases unmatched: 4. Germline assignment: CDR1 GTSNPN and CDR2 SVGIG (reference sequence). The CDR3 has 14 residues. The CDR3 spells CAWSATGGTSPLHF. The CDR3 nucleotides are TGTGCCTGGAGTGCGACAGGGGGGACTTCACCCCTCCACTTT. The full variable domain, with the rest looked up from reference TRBV30 and TRBJ1-6, is SQTIHQWPATLVQPVGSPLSLECTVEGTSNPNLYWYRQAAGRGLQLLFYSVGIGQISSEVPQNLSASRPQDRQFILSSKKLLLSDSGFYLCAWSATGGTSPLHFGNGTRLTVT.

CDR3 nucleotides: TGTGCCATCAGTGATCGGGGGGGTAGCCAAGAGACCCAGTACTTC. It codes for CAISDRGGSQETQYF. This chain connects TRBV10-3 to TRBJ2-5, with 8 bases identical to TRBD2. Germline V CDR1 and CDR2: ENHRY, SYGVKD. Losses at the gene ends were 3 bases for V and 1 base for J; bases not matched to a gene: 4. The CDR3 covers 15 residues.

This chain links TRBV28 with TRBJ1-5; D is unclear. The CDR3 sequence is 16 residues long. Germline loops: CDR1 MDHEN, CDR2 SYDVKM. V lost 2 bases, J lost 0 bases, and 11 bases lay in between. The CDR3 region is CASSLTAKPSNQPQHF. DNA for the CDR3: TGTGCCAGCAGTTTAACCGCCAAACCTAGCAATCAGCCCCAGCATTTT.

J is TRBJ2-7 and V is TRBV11-3, with D uncertain. CDR3 length: 14 residues. V dropped 3 bases and J dropped 0 bases, with 9 bases sitting between them. Germline V gene lookup returns CDR1 SGHNT and CDR2 YENEEA. The CDR3 bases are TGTGCCAGCAGCTTTACTCCGAGCTCCTACGAGCAGTACTTC. Residues: CASSFTPSSYEQYF. Combining the CDR3 with reference TRBV11-3 and TRBJ2-7 gives the whole variable domain EAGVVQSPRYKIIEKKQPVAFWCNPISGHNTLYWYLQNLGQGPELLIRYENEEAVDDSQLPKDRFSAERLKGVDSTLKIQPAELGDSAVYLCASSFTPSSYEQYFGPGTRLTVT.

The rearrangement joins TRBV7-2 to TRBJ1-5; D is undetermined. This CDR3 is built from 12 residues. CDR1 is SGHTA, CDR2 FQGNSA, per germline. V was pared by 5 bases and J by 4 bases, with 6 bases between. The CDR3, as DNA: TGTGCCAGCAGCCAACCAAATCAGCCCCAGCATTTT. Its protein product is CASSQPNQPQHF.

This sequence joins TRBV6-5 and TRBJ2-7; D possibly uses TRBD1 or TRBD2 (5 bases each). Between the trimmed V and J ends, which lost 5 bases and 2 bases, there was a span of 13 bases. The germline gives CDR1 MNHEY, CDR2 SVGAGI. The CDR3 is 14 amino acids. CDR3: CASSDRDAAYEQYF. CDR3 DNA: TGTGCCAGCAGTGACCGGGACGCAGCCTACGAGCAGTACTTC.

The chain combines TRBV12-1 with TRBJ2-2; the D segment call TRBD1 is taken from the table without a DNA check. TRBV12-1 is noted as a pseudogene. The length of the CDR3 is 19 residues. CDR3: CASSFKRDRASFGTGELFF. Here the CDR3 DNA reads TGTGCCAGCAGCTTTAAAAGGGACAGGGCTTCTTTTGGCACCGGGGAGCTGTTTTTT.